These T cell receptor beta chains were read from a single sample in a study of blood T cell repertoires in COVID-19. Only in-frame clones appear in the TCRdb table, and some are missing; sequencing was by immunoSEQ multiplex PCR. The sample contains over 80,000 clones, roughly 90% of which appear only once. Sequenced: peripheral blood. These receptors all stem from a man aged 80 or over with active or convalescent COVID-19. Each CDR3 is given without its conserved first and last residue.

J gene,V gene,CDR3 protein
TRBJ1-6,TRBV4-2,ASSQELRQGYNSPLH
TRBJ2-3,TRBV2,ASTALAEITQY
TRBJ1-3,TRBV5-6,ASSYLIQRTGNTIY
TRBJ2-1,TRBV18,ASSPPPPGGGYNEQF
TRBJ1-4,TRBV18,ASSRDRGEKLF
TRBJ1-5,TRBV7-2,ASSPDRIRGQPQH
TRBJ1-2,TRBV27,ASSQKGYGYT
TRBJ2-7,TRBV28,ASKLTSSSSYEQY
TRBJ2-2,TRBV7-2,ASSSRQGGTGELF
TRBJ2-5,TRBV5-6,ASSLRTSKTQY
TRBJ1-4,TRBV18,ASSPSGTGFEKLF
TRBJ2-5,TRBV5-6,ASSLVSSGETQY
TRBJ2-3,TRBV19,ASSSTSGNTDTQY
TRBJ2-5,TRBV2,ASSAKGWYQETQY
TRBJ2-1,TRBV10-3,AISVREKEYNEQF
TRBJ1-5,TRBV6-2/TRBV6-3,ASSYPGIAFSQPQH
TRBJ2-2,TRBV28,ASRKDGGVGELF
TRBJ1-1,TRBV6-5,ASSYDRGRTEAF
TRBJ1-1,TRBV4-2,ASSLDRANTEAF
TRBJ2-3,TRBV7-9,ASSSRGASTDTQY
TRBJ2-1,TRBV10-2,ASRDSPKIYNEQF
TRBJ1-6,TRBV5-6,ASSQPGLEIVSPLH
TRBJ2-2,TRBV7-9,ASSPGLADTGELF
TRBJ2-1,TRBV14,ASSQNSGSNSYNEQF
TRBJ2-7,TRBV6-6,ASSYSDTSYEQY
TRBJ1-1,TRBV19,ASISGRGGAEAF
TRBJ2-5,TRBV7-8,ASSRLAVRETQY
TRBJ1-1,TRBV18,ASSPAQGDDTEAF
TRBJ1-2,TRBV18,ASSPGGQGNYGYT
TRBJ2-7,TRBV6-1,ASSEGGGSGRGYEQY
TRBJ1-5,TRBV6-2/TRBV6-3,ASSYSDRGRNQPQH
TRBJ1-1,TRBV9,ASSVAGDPRDTEAF
TRBJ1-1,TRBV7-9,ASTPTGQGEGTEAF
TRBJ1-4,TRBV30,AWGTVKLF
TRBJ2-3,TRBV5-1,ASSLLAGDWDTQY
TRBJ1-3,TRBV14,ASSPLRASGNTIY
TRBJ2-7,TRBV9,ASSVTGLAGELSHEQY
TRBJ2-7,TRBV23-1,ASTSGQLRLYEQY
TRBJ2-7,TRBV6-2/TRBV6-3,ASSYMTSGTEQY
TRBJ2-6,TRBV3-1/TRBV3-2,ASSHQYGARNPFRPGANVLT
TRBJ1-2,TRBV5-5,ASSSNRPTNGYT
TRBJ2-3,TRBV15,ATSRDRRELTDTQY
TRBJ2-7,TRBV19,ASSPFTGFREQY
TRBJ2-7,TRBV3-1/TRBV3-2,ASSRGTGISYEQY
TRBJ2-5,TRBV12-3/TRBV12-4,ASSLARIETQY
TRBJ1-3,TRBV28,ASSTTGQGAVGNTIY
TRBJ1-6,TRBV2,ASRVLRGRGNSPLH
TRBJ2-5,TRBV7-3,ASSPGGRGETQY
TRBJ1-1,TRBV19,ASSDRSEVNTEAF
TRBJ1-3,TRBV12-3/TRBV12-4,ASTRGTGNTIY
TRBJ2-3,TRBV7-3,ASSLGTLGTDTQY
TRBJ2-3,TRBV9,ASSVGASGSFADTQY
TRBJ2-2,TRBV2,ASSRTSGPNTGELF
TRBJ2-2,TRBV4-3,ASSLLTGSDTGELF